This passage covers 15 T cell receptor beta chains from one sample sequenced in a study of T cells after somatic rescue of genetic block. Repertoires were generated with immunoSEQ multiplex PCR, while TCRdb's copy carries only in-frame clones and drops some. The sample contains about 68,000 clones, around 92% of which appear only once. Sequenced: peripheral blood mononuclear cells (PBMCs). Source of these receptors: a man aged 40-50 years.

The V and J genes are TRBV7-9 and TRBJ2-1, with 14 bases aligning to TRBD2. Germline V gives CDR1 SEHNR, CDR2 FQNEAQ (reference sequence). After removal of 5 bases from V and 7 bases from J, the junction contained 16 bases not matched to a gene. The CDR3 has 19 residues. The chain's CDR3 is CASSRGTSGSFSRYNEQFF. DNA of the CDR3: TGTGCCAGCAGCAGAGGGACTAGCGGGAGTTTTTCCAGGTATAATGAGCAGTTCTTC.

The chain joins TRBV29-1 to TRBJ2-5, with D possibly TRBD1 on 7 matching bases. The J call may be faulty, since TRBJ2-7 better matches the DNA end. The CDR3 spans 13 residues. Germline-derived CDR1 and CDR2 are SQVTM and ANQGSEA. The CDR3 DNA reads as TGCAGCGTTGATGGAGGGGGCTCGGACGAGCAGTACTTC. It is translated as CSVDGGGSDEQYF.

This clone was found once. The chain links TRBV5-4 to TRBJ1-5, with D uncertain. Germline V gives CDR1 SGHNT, CDR2 YYREEE (reference sequence). The CDR3 loop spans 12 amino acids. V gave up 3 bases and J gave up 4 bases, with 5 bases separating them. CDR3 in amino acids: CASSSDNQPQHF. The CDR3, as DNA: TGTGCCAGCAGCTCAGATAATCAGCCCCAGCATTTT.

This chain joins TRBV27 and TRBJ2-7, with D tentatively TRBD1 or TRBD2 (5 bases each). The germline gives CDR1 MNHEY, CDR2 SMNVEV (reference sequence). The CDR3 sequence is 14 residues long. The ends were cut back, 2 bases at V and 3 bases at J, with 11 bases in the middle. The CDR3 is CASSLEGDGYEQYF. The CDR3 bases are TGTGCCAGCAGTTTAGAAGGGGACGGCTACGAGCAGTACTTC.

The chain uses TRBV28 and TRBJ2-3, with 7 nucleotides matching TRBD1. The V segment lost 3 bases and the J segment 6 bases; nucleotides outside the gene matches: 3. The CDR3 spans 13 residues. Germline values: CDR1 MDHEN, CDR2 SYDVKM. This CDR3 is CASSLGQHDTQYF. The CDR3 DNA reads TGTGCCAGCAGTTTGGGACAGCACGATACGCAGTATTTT.

The chain combines TRBV5-6 with TRBJ2-7; 10 bases agree with TRBD2. The CDR3 loop spans 16 amino acids. The germline gives CDR1 SGHDT, CDR2 YYEEEE. V was pared by 4 bases and J by 6 bases, with 13 bases of the junction left unmatched. CDR3 bases: TGTGCCAGCAGCCTGACCCTGCTAGCGGGAGTAAGCGAGCAGTACTTC. Its translation is CASSLTLLAGVSEQYF.

This chain joins TRBV5-6 and TRBJ2-5, with D tentatively TRBD1 (5 bases). There are 16 residues in the CDR3. V was pared by 0 bases and J by 0 bases, with 12 bases between. Germline loops: CDR1 SGHDT, CDR2 YYEEEE. The CDR3 sequence: CASSLGVDSYQETQYF. The CDR3 coding sequence is TGTGCCAGCAGCTTGGGGGTTGACAGTTACCAAGAGACCCAGTACTTC.

The CDR3 DNA is TGTGCCAGCAGTGAACGGGGGGCCTCCTACGAGCAGTACTTC. Translating gives CASSERGASYEQYF. The chain combines TRBV2 with TRBJ2-7, with TRBD2 as a possible D gene (7 bases). The CDR3 has 14 amino acids. Trimming took 2 bases from V and 0 from J, leaving 8 bases between them. The V gene's germline CDR1 is SNHLY and CDR2 FYNNEI.

This clone was seen a single time. The V and J genes are TRBV19 and TRBJ1-1; D may be TRBD1 (5 bases). CDR3 length: 16 residues. CDR1 and CDR2 from the germline V gene are LNHDA and SQIVND (reference sequence). V was clipped by 0 bases and J by 1 base, with 12 bases between them. CDR3: CASSIDGGLGNTEAFF. In nucleotides, the CDR3 is TGTGCCAGTAGTATAGATGGGGGATTGGGGAACACTGAAGCTTTCTTT. Supplemented by reference TRBV19 and TRBJ1-1, the full variable domain reads DGGITQSPKYLFRKEGQNVTLSCEQNLNHDAMYWYRQDPGQGLRLIYYSQIVNDFQKGDIAEGYSVSREKKESFPLTVTSAQKNPTAFYLCASSIDGGLGNTEAFFGQGTRLTVV.

V usage is TRBV11-2 and J usage is TRBJ2-7, with D tentatively TRBD1 (6 bases). From germline, CDR1 is SGHAT and CDR2 FQNNGV. V lost 6 bases, J lost 0 bases, and 18 bases lay in between. The CDR3 contains 16 residues. The CDR3 bases are TGTGCCAGCAGAGACTACCGGGACATTAACTCCTACGAGCAGTACTTC. Translation: CASRDYRDINSYEQYF.

The chain links TRBV25-1 to TRBJ1-6; 7 nucleotides match TRBD1. The V and J ends lost 4 bases and 8 bases, in that order; junction bases with no gene match: 2. CDR1 is MGHDK and CDR2 is SYGVNS in the germline V gene. This CDR3 comprises 13 residues. CDR3 DNA sequence: TGTGCCAGCAGTGCAACAGGGGATTCACCCCTCCACTTT. Amino acid sequence: CASSATGDSPLHF.

This rearrangement joins TRBV11-3 to TRBJ2-1; either TRBD1 or TRBD2 may fit D (6 bases each). The CDR3 spans 16 residues. The V end lost 0 bases, the J end lost 10 bases, and 19 bases lay between the germline ends. Germline CDR1 SGHNT, CDR2 YENEEA. CDR3 sequence: CASSLDLAGPTGEQFF. The CDR3 nucleotides read TGTGCCAGCAGCTTAGATCTGGCGGGACCTACAGGGGAGCAGTTCTTC.

V is TRBV2 and J is TRBJ1-2; tentative D call: TRBD1 (6 bases). Between the trimmed V and J ends, which lost 6 bases and 6 bases, there was a span of 23 bases. Germline values: CDR1 SNHLY, CDR2 FYNNEI. This CDR3 has 16 residues. The DNA for the CDR3 is TGTGCCAGCAGCATCAGACAGGTAGGAAGTCGTGATGGCTACACCTTC. This encodes CASSIRQVGSRDGYTF.

This chain connects TRBV30 to TRBJ1-1; unclear D gene. CDR1 and CDR2 (germline): GTSNPN, SVGIG (reference sequence). Trimming cost V 4 bases and J 0 bases, with 9 bases left between them. The CDR3 is 13 residues long. The CDR3 DNA sequence: TGTGCCTGGACCCGCGGGGTGAACACTGAAGCTTTCTTT. Protein sequence: CAWTRGVNTEAFF. The complete variable domain, with remaining parts taken from reference TRBV30 and TRBJ1-1, reads SQTIHQWPATLVQPVGSPLSLECTVEGTSNPNLYWYRQAAGRGLQLLFYSVGIGQISSEVPQNLSASRPQDRQFILSSKKLLLSDSGFYLCAWTRGVNTEAFFGQGTRLTVV.

This chain joins TRBV11-3 and TRBJ2-5; 8 nucleotides line up with TRBD1. The CDR3 is 14 amino acids. Germline V lookup: CDR1 SGHNT, CDR2 YENEEA. The V segment lost 0 bases and the J segment 3 bases; nucleotides outside the gene matches: 0. CDR3 amino acids: CASSLETGEETQYF. In DNA, the CDR3 is TGTGCCAGCAGCTTAGAGACAGGGGAAGAGACCCAGTACTTC. The full variable domain, completed using reference TRBV11-3 and TRBJ2-5, is EAGVVQSPRYKIIEKKQPVAFWCNPISGHNTLYWYLQNLGQGPELLIRYENEEAVDDSQLPKDRFSAERLKGVDSTLKIQPAELGDSAVYLCASSLETGEETQYFGPGTRLLVL.